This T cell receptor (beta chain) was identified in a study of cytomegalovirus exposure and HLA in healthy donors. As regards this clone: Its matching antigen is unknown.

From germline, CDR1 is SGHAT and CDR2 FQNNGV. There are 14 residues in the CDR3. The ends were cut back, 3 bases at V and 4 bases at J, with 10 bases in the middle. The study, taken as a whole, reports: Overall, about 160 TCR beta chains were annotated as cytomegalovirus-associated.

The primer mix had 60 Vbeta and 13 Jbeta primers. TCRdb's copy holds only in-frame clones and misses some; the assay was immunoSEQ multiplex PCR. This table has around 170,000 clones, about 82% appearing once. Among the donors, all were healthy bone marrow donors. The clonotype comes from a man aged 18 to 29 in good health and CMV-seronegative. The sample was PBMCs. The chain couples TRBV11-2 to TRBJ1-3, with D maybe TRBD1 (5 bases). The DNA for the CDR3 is TGTGCCAGCAGCTTGAAAGGGGCGGGAAACACCATATATTTT. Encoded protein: CASSLKGAGNTIYF.